A single sample is the source of the 10 T cell receptor beta chains below, sequenced in a study of shared clonotypes between healthy human individuals. Sequencing was performed with immunoSEQ multiplex PCR; in TCRdb, only in-frame clones are kept and a portion is missing. The sample includes roughly 2.6 million clones, roughly nine tenths seen only once; the top ten take under 0.15%. Sequencing was carried out using naive CD4+ T cells sorted from blood. The subset is: CD45RA+ positively selected. Every receptor here comes from a man between 18 and 35 years old in good health.

The J gene is TRBJ2-5, the V gene TRBV5-5; 9 bases match TRBD2. J gave up 4 bases and V 1 base, and 5 bases lay outside the gene matches. CDR1 and CDR2 from the germline V gene are SGHKS and YYEKEE (reference sequence). This CDR3 is 15 amino acids long. Here the CDR3 DNA reads TGTGCCAGCAGCTTGCCCGCGGGAGGGCCAGAGACCCAGTACTTC. Translated: CASSLPAGGPETQYF.

The chain combines TRBV7-2 with TRBJ2-5, with TRBD2 identical over 9 bases. The CDR3 is made up of 15 amino acids. Germline V gene data show CDR1 as SGHTA and CDR2 as FQGNSA. With V trimmed by 2 bases and J by 4 bases, 5 bases remained unmatched. The CDR3: CASSLSVAGVETQYF. As DNA, the CDR3 is TGTGCCAGCAGCTTATCGGTAGCGGGAGTAGAGACCCAGTACTTC.

The chain employs TRBV6-1 and TRBJ1-2, with D possibly matching TRBD1 (6 bases). CDR1 and CDR2 from the germline V gene are MNHNS and SASEGT. The V gene lost 0 bases and the J gene lost 4 bases, with 21 bases spanning the gap. The CDR3 totals 18 residues. The CDR3: CASSEALDRRLVTYGYTF. CDR3 nucleotides: TGTGCCAGCAGTGAAGCGCTCGACAGGCGGCTTGTTACCTATGGCTACACCTTC.

The chain has TRBV5-1 and TRBJ2-1; 9 bases line up with TRBD1. This CDR3 contains 15 residues. After removal of 0 bases from V and 5 bases from J, the junction contained 3 bases not matched to a gene. Germline V lookup: CDR1 SGHRS, CDR2 YFSETQ. The CDR3 reads CASSLAGTGNNEQFF. In nucleotides, the CDR3 is TGCGCCAGCAGCTTGGCTGGGACAGGGAACAATGAGCAGTTCTTC.

This CDR3 reads CSAAGGLDQPQHF. In DNA, the CDR3 is TGCAGCGCGGCAGGGGGATTGGATCAGCCCCAGCATTTT. The rearrangement joins TRBV29-1 to TRBJ1-5; 7 bases align to TRBD1. The CDR3 sequence is 13 residues long. Germline lookup yields CDR1 SQVTM and CDR2 ANQGSEA. The trim removed 7 bases at V and 5 bases at J, leaving 8 bases unmatched.

The chain combines TRBV9 with TRBJ2-1; tentatively, D is TRBD1 (6 bases). Deletions cut 3 bases from V and 4 bases from J, with 29 bases between. Germline CDR1 SGDLS, CDR2 YYNGEE. The CDR3 runs to 20 residues. CDR3 loop: CASSDTGSTSKGTLYNEQFF. The CDR3 nucleotides are TGTGCCAGCAGCGATACAGGGTCCACTAGTAAGGGGACGCTATACAATGAGCAGTTCTTC.

In its sample, this clone was seen once. The genes are TRBV4-1 and TRBJ2-3; D might be TRBD2 (6 bases). This CDR3 is 16 amino acids long. V was clipped by 1 base and J by 4 bases, with 15 bases between them. Germline CDR1 and CDR2: MGHRA and YSYEKL. The CDR3 reads CASSQGRLGSPDTQYF. The CDR3 nucleotides read TGCGCCAGCAGCCAAGGAAGACTAGGGTCCCCAGATACGCAGTATTTT.

The rearrangement joins TRBV5-4 to TRBJ2-7; D tentatively reads TRBD1 or TRBD2 (6 bases each). V was pared by 5 bases and J by 6 bases, with 18 bases between. In germline, CDR1 is SGHNT, CDR2 YYREEE (reference sequence). The CDR3 is made up of 14 amino acids. CDR3 nucleotides: TGTGCCAGCAGTCTCATGTTTGGGGGGCCCGAGCAGTACTTC. This sequence encodes CASSLMFGGPEQYF.

As for this clone: The same CDR3 is also encoded by other DNA sequences in this sample. The rearrangement uses TRBV28 and TRBJ2-7; D gene unclear. V shed 4 bases and J shed 4 bases, with 5 bases lying between them. CDR1 MDHEN and CDR2 SYDVKM come from the germline V gene. This CDR3 region has 11 residues. CDR3 in amino acids: CASSSRYEQYF. CDR3 bases: TGTGCCAGCAGTTCCAGATACGAGCAGTACTTC.

This clone was seen a few times. V and J are TRBV25-1 and TRBJ1-6; 7 bases align to TRBD1. V dropped 5 bases and J dropped 3; count of bases not matched to a gene: 1. The CDR3 runs 14 residues. Germline-derived CDR1 and CDR2 are MGHDK and SYGVNS. The CDR3 protein is CASSRQGYNSPLHF. DNA for the CDR3: TGTGCCAGCAGTCGACAGGGCTATAATTCACCCCTCCACTTT.